These 11 T cell receptor beta chains were sequenced from one sample in a study of T-cell memory formation after mild COVID-19. TCRdb analysed the 5' RACE reads with MiXCR anew, one entry per CDR3 protein. The sample includes hundreds of thousands of distinct CDR3 sequences, less than 25% of them seen just once. Sample: PBMCs or a T cell subset sorted from them (not recorded which). Receptors were obtained from a man younger than 35 who had mild COVID-19 (a few samples of this study predate the infection). Cell type and time point are not known.

The chain is built from TRBV19 and TRBJ2-6; unclear D gene. Between the trimmed V and J ends, which lost 4 bases and 2 bases, there was a span of 3 bases. Germline-derived CDR1 and CDR2 are LNHDA and SQIVND (reference sequence). This CDR3 spans 13 amino acids. CDR3 loop: CASSTPGANVLTF. CDR3 nucleotides: TGTGCCAGTAGTACTCCTGGGGCCAACGTCCTGACTTTC.

The V call is TRBV2, the J call TRBJ2-7, with 10 bases that match TRBD1. V shed 6 bases and J 4 bases; nucleotides not matched to a gene: 3. Germline V lookup: CDR1 SNHLY, CDR2 FYNNEI. CDR3 length: 13 amino acids. The CDR3 region has the DNA TGTGCCAGCAGACGGACAGGGGGTTACGAGCAGTACGTC. Encoded protein: CASRRTGGYEQYV.

V usage is TRBV6-1 and J usage is TRBJ2-7, with D possibly matching TRBD1 (5 bases). V lost 1 base and J 1 base, leaving 8 bases between the germline ends. Germline assignment: CDR1 MNHNS and CDR2 SASEGT. This CDR3 region has 14 residues. DNA of the CDR3: TGTGCCAGCAGTGAAGATTACAGGTCCTACGAGCAGTACGTC. This codes for CASSEDYRSYEQYV.

The rearrangement links TRBV5-1 to TRBJ2-7; weak D call: TRBD2 (5 bases). This CDR3 contains 13 residues. Germline V gene data show CDR1 as SGHRS and CDR2 as YFSETQ. With 4 bases removed from V and 4 bases from J, the gap between germline ends came to 12 bases. CDR3 in amino acids: CASSPSGGYEQYV. The CDR3 coding sequence is TGCGCCAGCAGCCCGAGCGGCGGTTACGAGCAGTACGTC.

This clonotype occurred a few times. The chain couples TRBV4-2 to TRBJ1-4; the D is unclear. The V gene lost 4 bases and the J gene lost 0 bases, with 12 bases spanning the gap. The CDR3 extends over 16 amino acids. Germline CDR1 reads LGHNA; CDR2 reads YNFKEQ. The CDR3 reads CASSPLHDATNEKLFF. CDR3 sequence (DNA): TGTGCCAGCAGCCCACTGCACGATGCAACTAATGAAAAACTGTTTTTT.

The chain carries TRBV19 and TRBJ1-6; no definite D call. V dropped 3 bases and J dropped 7 bases, with 10 bases sitting between them. This CDR3 spans 14 amino acids. Germline CDR1 LNHDA, CDR2 SQIVND (reference sequence). DNA for the CDR3: TGTGCCAGTAGTATCCCGGCGGTCAATTCACCCCTCCACTTT. Amino acid sequence: CASSIPAVNSPLHF. Variable domain in full (rest from reference TRBV19 and TRBJ1-6): DGGITQSPKYLFRKEGQNVTLSCEQNLNHDAMYWYRQDPGQGLRLIYYSQIVNDFQKGDIAEGYSVSREKKESFPLTVTSAQKNPTAFYLCASSIPAVNSPLHFGNGTRLTVT.

V usage is TRBV29-1 and J usage is TRBJ2-1; possibly TRBD2 for D (6 bases). Germline assignment: CDR1 SQVTM and CDR2 ANQGSEA. The CDR3 is 12 amino acids. The V end lost 8 bases, the J end lost 9 bases, and 17 bases lay between the germline ends. Here the CDR3 DNA reads TGCAGCCTCTGGGACTCCCTAGGTGAGCAGTTCTTC. It specifies CSLWDSLGEQFF.

For the CDR3, the DNA is TGTGCCACCAGCAGACCGACGGGGACGACAGATACGCAGTATTTT. Its protein product is CATSRPTGTTDTQYF. V is TRBV15 and J is TRBJ2-3; D may be TRBD1 or TRBD2 (5 bases each). The CDR3 runs 15 residues. V was clipped by 2 bases and J by 3 bases, with 12 bases between them. From germline, CDR1 is LNHNV and CDR2 YYDKDF (reference sequence).

This clonotype was seen more than once but under ten times. The CDR3 DNA follows: TGCGCCAGCAGCCCCCCGAGACAGGGTTTAACAGATACGCAGTATTTT. Its translation is CASSPPRQGLTDTQYF. The V and J genes are TRBV5-1 and TRBJ2-3; TRBD1 matches at 7 bases. This CDR3 has 16 residues. In germline, CDR1 is SGHRS, CDR2 YFSETQ. V lost 4 bases and J lost 3; bases outside the gene matches: 11.

A few counts support this clonotype. The chain couples TRBV5-6 to TRBJ2-7, with D maybe TRBD1 (6 bases). The CDR3 has 11 amino acids. Germline CDR1 reads SGHDT; CDR2 reads YYEEEE. The CDR3 DNA sequence: TGTGCCAGCAGCTTGTGGGACAAAGTACACGTC. It is translated as CASSLWDKVHV.

The chain recombines TRBV12-3 or TRBV12-4 with TRBJ2-7, with D maybe TRBD1 (5 bases). The CDR3 is made up of 12 amino acids. Trimming shortened V by 8 bases and J by 0 bases, and 8 bases separated the two germline ends. The CDR3 nucleotides read TGTGCCAGCGGAGACAGCTCCTACGAGCAGTACTTC. Translating it yields CASGDSSYEQYF.